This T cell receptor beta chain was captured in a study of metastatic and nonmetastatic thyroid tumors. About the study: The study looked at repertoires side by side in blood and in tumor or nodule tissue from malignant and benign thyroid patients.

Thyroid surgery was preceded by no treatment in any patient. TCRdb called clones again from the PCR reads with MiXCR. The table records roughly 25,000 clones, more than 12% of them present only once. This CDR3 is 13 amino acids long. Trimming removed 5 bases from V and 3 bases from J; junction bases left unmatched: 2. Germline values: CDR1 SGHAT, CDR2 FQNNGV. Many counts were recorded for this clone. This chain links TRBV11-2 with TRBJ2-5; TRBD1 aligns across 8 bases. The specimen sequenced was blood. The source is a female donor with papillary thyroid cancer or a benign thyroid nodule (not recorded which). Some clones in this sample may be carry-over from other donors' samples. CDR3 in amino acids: CASSPDREETQYF. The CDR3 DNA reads TGTGCCAGCAGCCCGGACAGGGAAGAGACCCAGTACTTC.